A selection of T cell receptor beta chains follows, all from one sample in a study of OX40 agonist ivuxolimab in advanced cancers. Sequencing was performed with immunoSEQ multiplex PCR; in TCRdb, only in-frame clones are kept and a portion is missing. The data hold more than 80,000 clones, with about 90% observed a single time. Sample: CD4+ or CD8+ T cells sorted from blood, taken in a trial of the OX40 agonist ivuxolimab. These receptor sequences come from an adult with an advanced solid tumor such as melanoma, head and neck, liver or kidney cancer. The CDR3 runs from the conserved cysteine through the conserved F or W.

TRBJ2-1 | TRBV4-3 | CASSQDEVAGYNEQFF
TRBJ2-7 | TRBV6-6 | CASSYADGTYEQYF
TRBJ1-1 | TRBV11-2 | CASSFWDRRLNTEAFF
TRBJ1-4 | TRBV11-2 | CASSSRVVRRFWEKLFF
TRBJ2-1 | TRBV7-9 | CASSPGGYEQFF
TRBJ2-5 | TRBV5-1 | CASRNQETQYF
TRBJ1-5 | TRBV6-6 | CASAGTRSQPQHF
TRBJ1-3 | TRBV4-3 | CASSQDQGNTIYF
TRBJ2-1 | TRBV19 | CASSIGDRGPRGEQFF
TRBJ1-3 | TRBV7-9 | CASSPKTGSGNTIYF
TRBJ1-2 | TRBV4-3 | CASSQDTDSNYGYTF
TRBJ1-1 | TRBV7-9 | CASSPPLGGTEAFF
TRBJ2-7 | TRBV2 | CASSERLGDYEQYF
TRBJ1-1 | TRBV6-6 | CASSRRGLNTEAFF
TRBJ1-1 | TRBV7-9 | CAIGLFAMNTEAFF
TRBJ2-1 | TRBV19 | CASSLAGSSYNEQFF
TRBJ2-5 | TRBV5-1 | CASTIHTPGSRQETQYF
TRBJ1-2 | TRBV29-1 | CSVELRGTPNYGYTF
TRBJ1-2 | TRBV4-3 | CASSLGQGGYGYTF
TRBJ2-1 | TRBV18 | CASPGTSGRNEQFF
TRBJ1-2 | TRBV15 | CATSGKPLGGYTF
TRBJ2-2 | TRBV9 | CASSVSGREYIGELFF
TRBJ2-1 | TRBV6-6 | CASSYRGQGYEQFF
TRBJ2-7 | TRBV9 | CASSSSTLSTREQYF
TRBJ2-7 | TRBV2 | CASSTTYEQYF
TRBJ2-5 | TRBV29-1 | CSVAPLGLAETQYF
TRBJ1-2 | TRBV11-2 | CASSLPGVYGYTF
TRBJ2-7 | TRBV28 | CASSSLSYEQYF
TRBJ1-2 | TRBV28 | CASSQTGTGYGYTF
TRBJ1-6 | TRBV7-3 | CASSDFYNSPLHF
TRBJ2-1 | TRBV25-1 | CASSSTSESSYNEQFF
TRBJ1-3 | TRBV23-1 | CASRPPDRGAGNTIYF
TRBJ2-1 | TRBV7-9 | CASSLTEKFNEQFF
TRBJ2-1 | TRBV4-3 | CASSPLAMGGEQFF
TRBJ1-1 | TRBV6-6 | CASRNDRNTEAFF
TRBJ1-2 | TRBV15 | CATSRDLSKISGYTF
TRBJ2-1 | TRBV19 | CASGSASSYNEQFF
TRBJ1-4 | TRBV27 | CASSSFQVRARETNEKLFF
TRBJ1-1 | TRBV30 | CAETGQGQNTEAFF
TRBJ2-5 | TRBV9 | CASGAGETQYF
TRBJ1-1 | TRBV5-4 | CASRVEGTNTEAFF
TRBJ1-3 | TRBV30 | CAYAQGAGNTIYF
TRBJ1-2 | TRBV28 | CASSLGGPGYTF
TRBJ1-5 | TRBV15 | CATSRDQGRNQPQHF
TRBJ2-3 | TRBV10-3 | CAISEGTSGANTDTQYF
TRBJ1-2 | TRBV7-2 | CASSLAFLSYGYTF
TRBJ2-1 | TRBV7-3 | CASSESGRSSYNEQFF
TRBJ2-2 | TRBV4-3 | CASSQLYGIGGELFF
TRBJ1-1 | TRBV4-1 | CASSQAPYMNTEAFF
TRBJ1-5 | TRBV7-2 | CASSLYSGAPDQPQHF
TRBJ2-7 | TRBV11-2 | CASSLGHEQYF